This TCR beta chain was identified in a study of T cell responses to AZD1222 COVID-19 vaccine. Clones were read by immunoSEQ multiplex PCR, and TCRdb kept only the in-frame ones, dropping some. This sample has approximately 200,000 clones, with roughly nine tenths found just once. This clone was found once. The sequencing here drew on peripheral blood, taken 28 days after the second AZD1222 dose. This clonotype was obtained from an adult who received the AZD1222 COVID-19 vaccine.

As DNA, the CDR3 is TGCGCCAGCTTAAATTTAGCGGGAGGCACCGGGGAGCTGTTTTTT. Protein: CASLNLAGGTGELFF. V gene TRBV5-1 combines with J gene TRBJ2-2; the match to TRBD2 covers 10 bases. Germline V gives CDR1 SGHRS, CDR2 YFSETQ. V was pared by 7 bases and J by 4 bases, with 7 bases of the junction left unmatched. The length of the CDR3 is 15 residues.